This record looks at one TCR beta chain sequence and its context. It has no known antigen specificity. Base qualities are not provided; no much larger clone lies one nucleotide away. The sample originates from a study of blood T cell repertoires in COVID-19 (dated by TCRdb to 2020 to 2021). Broadly, across the study: Collaborator samples came from the United States, Italy and Spain and covered acute and convalescent phases of COVID-19. Deeply sampled blood TCRbeta repertoires from subjects exposed to, actively infected with, or recovered from COVID-19 were included in the dataset. Where available, HLA class I and class II types were taken from metadata supplied by the sample provider and were not determined by assay-based typing. The repertoires were made available in a free public database intended to serve as a resource for research on the immune response to SARS-CoV-2. The samples were drawn from two sources: the first 160 participants of the ongoing ImmuneRACE study, and some 1,300 subjects contributed by 6 global collaborators. The prospective study material was composed of cDNA or gDNA derived from T cells, B-cell-depleted T cells, or PBMCs. Sample metadata almost always included a de-identified subject ID, COVID-19 status, age in years and sex.

Whole blood was collected in K2EDTA tubes by collaborating institutions according to the institutions' own protocols. For TCRbeta analysis, collaborators shipped samples as frozen whole blood, isolated PBMCs, or DNA extracted from either of those sample types. Including cysteine and phenylalanine, the CDR3 has 15 amino acids. The only DNA kept is the CDR3, 45 bases in frame from the first base. According to the germline V gene (reference sequence), CDR1 reads SGHKS and CDR2 reads YYEKEE. Ends trimmed: V by 4 bases, J by 7 bases; bases unmatched to a gene: 9. The investigation overall reported the following: The quantity of clinical and demographic metadata differed by source and by participant and was supplied without curation.

TCRbeta CDR3 regions were amplified from genomic DNA using the immunoSEQ Assay, a bias-controlled multiplex PCR. In the original analysis: The number of nucleated cells in each sample was estimated by amplification of reference gene primers within the assay. Sequence reads were collapsed and filtered to measure the absolute abundance of every unique TCRbeta CDR3 rearrangement. For each sample, productive Simpson clonality was calculated by taking the square root of Simpson's diversity index across productive rearrangements. TCRdb holds this immuneACCESS table with in-frame rearrangements only. Some clones are missing; in checked studies, unresolved V genes explain under half, and the rest has no known cause. V and J calls and clone size are copied from that table; D and trimming were computed from the DNA. This sample lists 470,000 or so clones; roughly 91% were detected once. More than 4% of the sample comes from the top ten.

The sequencing sample was made of peripheral blood. The sequence joins TRBV5-5 to TRBJ1-2; the junction holds 11 bases that match TRBD1. This receptor was obtained from a woman aged 25 to 39 with acute or convalescent COVID-19. The DNA reads as follows: TGTGCCAGCAGCATGGGACAGGGGGAGAGGGGTGGCTACACCTTC. Its product reads: CASSMGQGERGGYTF.